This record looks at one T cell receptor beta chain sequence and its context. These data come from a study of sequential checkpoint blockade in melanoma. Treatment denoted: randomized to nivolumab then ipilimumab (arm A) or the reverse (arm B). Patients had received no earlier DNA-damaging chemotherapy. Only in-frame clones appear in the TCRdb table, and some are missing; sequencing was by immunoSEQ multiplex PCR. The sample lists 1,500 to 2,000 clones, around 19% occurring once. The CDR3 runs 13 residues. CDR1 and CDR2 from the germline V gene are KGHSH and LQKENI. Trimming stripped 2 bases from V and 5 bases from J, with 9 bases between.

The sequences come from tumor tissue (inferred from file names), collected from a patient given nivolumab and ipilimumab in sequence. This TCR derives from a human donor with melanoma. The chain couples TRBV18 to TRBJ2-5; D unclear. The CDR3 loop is CASSPISRETQYF. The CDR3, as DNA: TGTGCCAGCTCACCAATTTCGCGGGAGACCCAGTACTTC.